This T cell receptor (beta chain) was recovered during a study of cytomegalovirus exposure and HLA in healthy donors. The CDR3 loop spans 18 amino acids. Germline values: CDR1 LGHNA, CDR2 YSLEER. After removal of 1 base from V and 3 bases from J, the junction contained 5 bases not matched to a gene. It was healthy bone marrow donors who served as donors. Primers: 60 Vbeta forward and 13 Jbeta reverse. TCRdb's copy holds only in-frame clones and misses some; the assay was immunoSEQ multiplex PCR. The sample lists 100,000 or so clones, roughly three quarters occurring once. Broader study findings: Later on, an analysis showed TCR association rates differing by HLA locus, with DRB1 the most and HLA-C the fewest. A later analysis linked around 17,000 TCR beta sequences to HLA alleles at 0.05 false discovery rate. No immune exposure information besides CMV serostatus was available.

This clone was recorded once. Its antigen is unknown. The sequencing sample was made of PBMCs. This rearrangement joins TRBV4-3 to TRBJ2-2, with TRBD2 matching over 13 bases. The sequence was collected from a man between 40 and 49 years old in good health and CMV-seronegative. This CDR3 reads CASSQAPLAGGYTGELFF. In DNA form, the CDR3 reads TGCGCCAGCAGCCAAGCCCCACTAGCGGGGGGGTACACCGGGGAGCTGTTTTTT.